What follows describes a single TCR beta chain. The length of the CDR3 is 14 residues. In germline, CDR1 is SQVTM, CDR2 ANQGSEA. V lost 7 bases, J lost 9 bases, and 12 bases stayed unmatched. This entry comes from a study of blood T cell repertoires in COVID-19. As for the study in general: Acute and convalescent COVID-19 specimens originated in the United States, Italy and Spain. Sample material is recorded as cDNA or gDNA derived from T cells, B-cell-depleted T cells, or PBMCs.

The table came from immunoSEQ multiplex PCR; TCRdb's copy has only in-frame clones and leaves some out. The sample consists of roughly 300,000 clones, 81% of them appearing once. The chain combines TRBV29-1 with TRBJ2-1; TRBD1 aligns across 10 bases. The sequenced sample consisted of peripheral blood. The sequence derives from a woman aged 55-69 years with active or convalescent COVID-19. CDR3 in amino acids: CSAGAGDRGGEQFF. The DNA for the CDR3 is TGCAGCGCCGGGGCTGGGGACAGGGGAGGTGAGCAGTTCTTC.